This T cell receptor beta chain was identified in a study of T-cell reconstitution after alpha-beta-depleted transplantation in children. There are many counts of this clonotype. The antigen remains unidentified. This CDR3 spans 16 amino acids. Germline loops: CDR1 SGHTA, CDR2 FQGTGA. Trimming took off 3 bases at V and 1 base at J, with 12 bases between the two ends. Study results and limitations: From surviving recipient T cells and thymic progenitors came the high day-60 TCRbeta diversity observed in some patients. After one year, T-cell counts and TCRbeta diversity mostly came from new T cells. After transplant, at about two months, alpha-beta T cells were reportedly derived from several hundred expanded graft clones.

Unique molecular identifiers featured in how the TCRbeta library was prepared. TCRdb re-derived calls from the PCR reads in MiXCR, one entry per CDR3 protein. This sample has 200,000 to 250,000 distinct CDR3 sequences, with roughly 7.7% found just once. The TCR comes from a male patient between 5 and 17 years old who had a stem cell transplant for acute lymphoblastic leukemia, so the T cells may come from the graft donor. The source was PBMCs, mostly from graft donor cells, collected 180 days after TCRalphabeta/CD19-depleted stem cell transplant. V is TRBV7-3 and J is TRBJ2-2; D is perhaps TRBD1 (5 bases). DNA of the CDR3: TGTGCCAGCAGCTTTGAGACAGAGAGGAACACCGGGGAGCTGTTTTTT. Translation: CASSFETERNTGELFF.